What follows are 31 T cell receptor beta chains derived from one specimen sequenced in a study of response to subunit inactivated influenza vaccine. In TCRdb, the RT-PCR reads were re-called with MiXCR into one record per CDR3 protein. The data hold approximately 480,000 distinct CDR3 sequences, with approximately 10% observed a single time. The source was PBMCs from blood, collected about 40 days after vaccination. The origin of the receptors is a man aged 45-60 years who received an inactivated influenza vaccine.

This clonotype was detected ten times or more. This rearrangement joins TRBV28 to TRBJ1-2; no clear D. Germline values: CDR1 MDHEN, CDR2 SYDVKM. V shed 6 bases and J shed 6 bases, with 17 bases lying between them. There are 14 residues in the CDR3. This CDR3 is CASRLGYGAHGYTF. The CDR3 DNA reads as TGTGCCAGCAGATTGGGGTACGGAGCTCATGGCTACACCTTC.

The J gene is TRBJ2-3, the V gene TRBV9; D is unresolved. Germline CDR1 SGDLS, CDR2 YYNGEE. This CDR3 comprises 14 residues. The V gene lost 2 bases and the J gene lost 4 bases, with 11 bases spanning the gap. The DNA for the CDR3 is TGTGCCAGCAGCGTGGACGCCCTCCCAGATACGCAGTATTTT. Protein sequence: CASSVDALPDTQYF.

This clonotype was seen a handful of times. The gene calls are TRBV28 and TRBJ2-1, with D hard to call. Deletions cut 3 bases from V and 8 bases from J, with 8 bases between. The CDR3 spans 12 residues. CDR1 and CDR2 (germline): MDHEN, SYDVKM. The CDR3 sequence is CASSFFLDEQFF. CDR3 coding DNA: TGTGCCAGCAGTTTCTTTTTGGATGAGCAGTTCTTC.

This clonotype was seen a few times. V is TRBV5-1 and J is TRBJ2-7; 9 bases map to TRBD1. V shed 4 bases, J shed 2 bases, and the junction held 7 bases outside the gene matches. The CDR3 is 15 residues long. Looked up from germline, CDR1 is SGHRS and CDR2 is YFSETQ. The CDR3 is CASSDGTGGTYEQYF. The CDR3 region has the DNA TGCGCCAGCAGCGATGGCACAGGGGGCACCTACGAGCAGTACTTC.

This chain uses TRBV30 with TRBJ1-2, with D hard to call. The CDR3 is 14 amino acids. V was clipped by 3 bases and J by 0 bases, with 11 bases between them. Per the germline V gene, CDR1 is GTSNPN and CDR2 is SVGIG (reference sequence). Written as DNA, the CDR3 is TGTGCCTGGAGACGGCAGGACGCTAACTATGGCTACACCTTC. It yields the protein CAWRRQDANYGYTF.

This clonotype has a count of ten or more. The chain joins TRBV12-3 or TRBV12-4 to TRBJ2-1, with D unresolved. The CDR3 has 12 residues. Trimming removed 6 bases from V and 9 bases from J, with 12 bases in between. CDR3 loop: CASSRSLVEQFF. In DNA form, the CDR3 reads TGTGCCAGCAGCCGATCCCTGGTTGAGCAGTTCTTC.

In this sample, this clonotype turned up many times. V and J are TRBV9 and TRBJ2-1, with D tentatively TRBD2 (5 bases). This CDR3 is built from 11 residues. CDR1 is SGDLS, CDR2 YYNGEE, per germline. The V end was cut by 5 bases, the J end by 13 bases, with 13 bases between. The CDR3 sequence: CASSNLAEQFF. The CDR3 DNA is TGTGCCAGCAGTAATCTAGCAGAACAGTTCTTC.

This clonotype occurred a few times. The chain recombines TRBV14 with TRBJ2-5; D ambiguous. The length of the CDR3 is 14 residues. The ends were cut back, 0 bases at V and 5 bases at J, with 10 bases in the middle. In germline, CDR1 is SGHDN, CDR2 FVKESK. CDR3 coding DNA: TGTGCCAGCAGCCAAGATGCCGCCGGGGAGACCCAGTACTTC. Translated, it gives CASSQDAAGETQYF.

This rearrangement joins TRBV12-3 or TRBV12-4 to TRBJ1-2; D remains ambiguous. The CDR3 is 14 amino acids. Trimming took off 3 bases at V and 6 bases at J, with 14 bases between the two ends. Here the CDR3 reads CASSLEIGPNGYTF. DNA of the CDR3: TGTGCCAGCAGTTTGGAAATAGGACCCAATGGCTACACCTTC.

This clonotype was recorded at least ten times. The rearrangement links TRBV29-1 to TRBJ2-4; D unclear. The germline V and J ends were trimmed by 7 bases and 3 bases, with 7 bases remaining between them. This CDR3 has 11 residues. From germline, CDR1 is SQVTM and CDR2 ANQGSEA. CDR3 region: CSARSKNIQYF. CDR3 sequence (DNA): TGCAGCGCACGGAGCAAAAACATTCAGTACTTC.

This clonotype was seen only a few times. The rearrangement joins TRBV5-1 to TRBJ2-2; tentative D call: TRBD2 (6 bases). Germline CDR1 reads SGHRS; CDR2 reads YFSETQ. V lost 5 bases, J lost 2 bases, and 16 bases lay in between. The CDR3 consists of 16 residues. In nucleotides, the CDR3 is TGCGCCAGCAGGACCGGGACTGAAGCTAACACCGGGGAGCTGTTTTTT. Translating gives CASRTGTEANTGELFF. Full variable domain (missing parts from reference TRBV5-1 and TRBJ2-2): KAGVTQTPRYLIKTRGQQVTLSCSPISGHRSVSWYQQTPGQGLQFLFEYFSETQRNKGNFPGRFSGRQFSNSRSEMNVSTLELGDSALYLCASRTGTEANTGELFFGEGSRLTVL.

The rearrangement joins TRBV12-3 or TRBV12-4 to TRBJ2-3, with a possible D match to TRBD1 (6 bases). The CDR3 is made up of 17 amino acids. V gave up 3 bases and J gave up 2 bases, with 18 bases separating them. The CDR3 spells CASSLGRGVPHTDTQYF. In DNA form, the CDR3 reads TGTGCCAGCAGTTTGGGCAGGGGCGTCCCTCACACAGATACGCAGTATTTT.

This clonotype was detected a few times. The J gene is TRBJ1-6, the V gene TRBV27; D might be TRBD1 (6 bases). The V gene lost 6 bases and the J gene lost 5 bases, with 17 bases spanning the gap. The CDR3 contains 16 residues. Germline CDR1 is MNHEY and CDR2 is SMNVEV (reference sequence). The CDR3 DNA is TGTGCCAGCAGGGGGGCCGTTACTGGCAATAATTCACCCCTCCACTTT. Protein sequence: CASRGAVTGNNSPLHF.

A few counts support this clonotype. The CDR3 DNA reads as TGCGCCAGCAGCCGCAGTTACAGGGGTTCGAGCAATCAGCCCCAGCATTTT. Its protein is CASSRSYRGSSNQPQHF. The J gene is TRBJ1-5, the V gene TRBV4-3, with 7 bases fitting TRBD1. This CDR3 region has 17 residues. Germline trimming cut 4 bases from V and 1 base from J; bases unmatched to any gene: 10. Germline-derived CDR1 and CDR2 are LGHNA and YSLEER.

This clonotype was counted at least ten times. V is TRBV20-1 and J is TRBJ2-1; D may be TRBD2 (7 bases). This CDR3 region has 18 residues. V dropped 0 bases and J dropped 3 bases, with 21 bases sitting between them. Germline-derived CDR1 and CDR2 are DFQATT and SNEGSKA (reference sequence). In DNA, the CDR3 is TGCAGTGCTAGAGATCGAGCGGGACATATCCCCCGCTACAATGAGCAGTTCTTC. Its protein product is CSARDRAGHIPRYNEQFF.

The genes are TRBV7-2 and TRBJ2-7; D perhaps matches TRBD1 (6 bases). CDR3 length equals 14 residues. V lost 1 base to trimming and J lost 3 bases, with 10 bases between them. The germline V gene has CDR1 SGHTA and CDR2 FQGNSA. CDR3 residues: CASSLGTVYYEQYF. In DNA, the CDR3 is TGTGCCAGCAGCTTAGGGACAGTATACTACGAGCAGTACTTC.

The rearrangement uses TRBV11-3 and TRBJ1-1, with a weak D call TRBD1 (5 bases). Germline V gene sequence: CDR1 SGHNT, CDR2 YENEEA. The V and J ends lost 5 bases and 13 bases respectively, with 17 bases between them. The CDR3 is 12 residues long. In DNA, the CDR3 is TGTGCCAGCAGCCCTGGGTCAGGGATGGTTTTCTTT. Translated: CASSPGSGMVFF. Drawing the rest from reference TRBV11-3 and TRBJ1-1, the complete variable domain is EAGVVQSPRYKIIEKKQPVAFWCNPISGHNTLYWYLQNLGQGPELLIRYENEEAVDDSQLPKDRFSAERLKGVDSTLKIQPAELGDSAVYLCASSPGSGMVFFGQGTRLTVV.

The gene calls are TRBV5-1 and TRBJ2-2, with 11 bases that match TRBD2. This CDR3 has 18 residues. Germline-derived CDR1 and CDR2 are SGHRS and YFSETQ. J lost 1 base, V lost 3 bases, and 8 bases had no gene match. CDR3 sequence (DNA): TGCGCCAGCAGCTATACTAGCGGGAGAAAGTGGAACACCGGGGAGCTGTTTTTT. Its protein product is CASSYTSGRKWNTGELFF. Combining the CDR3 with reference TRBV5-1 and TRBJ2-2 gives the whole variable domain KAGVTQTPRYLIKTRGQQVTLSCSPISGHRSVSWYQQTPGQGLQFLFEYFSETQRNKGNFPGRFSGRQFSNSRSEMNVSTLELGDSALYLCASSYTSGRKWNTGELFFGEGSRLTVL.

This clonotype appeared a few times. The chain uses TRBV12-3 or TRBV12-4 and TRBJ2-7; the match to TRBD1 covers 8 bases. Germline trimming cut 6 bases from V and 6 bases from J; bases unmatched to any gene: 7. The CDR3 consists of 13 residues. This CDR3 is CASSKTTGVEQYF. The CDR3 nucleotides read TGTGCCAGCAGCAAAACGACAGGGGTCGAGCAGTACTTC.

The genes are TRBV5-1 and TRBJ1-3, with D unresolved. Germline V gene data show CDR1 as SGHRS and CDR2 as YFSETQ. The V gene lost 0 bases and the J gene lost 1 base, with 11 bases spanning the gap. The CDR3 spans 16 residues. In DNA form, the CDR3 reads TGCGCCAGCAGCTTGGGGGGTGTCGCATCTGGAAACACCATATATTTT. It translates to CASSLGGVASGNTIYF.

The J gene is TRBJ1-6, the V gene TRBV20-1; D remains ambiguous. Per germline, CDR1 DFQATT and CDR2 SNEGSKA (reference sequence). V was clipped by 0 bases and J by 0 bases, with 12 bases between them. The length of the CDR3 is 17 residues. The CDR3 here is CSARDKLPSSYNSPLHF. CDR3 bases: TGCAGTGCTAGAGATAAACTCCCAAGCTCCTATAATTCACCCCTCCACTTT.

This clonotype was counted many times. The genes are TRBV29-1 and TRBJ2-5, with 9 bases aligning to TRBD1. Trimming cost V 7 bases and J 3 bases; bases outside gene matches: 9. The germline CDR1 and CDR2 sequences are SQVTM and ANQGSEA. The length of the CDR3 is 14 residues. The CDR3 region has the DNA TGCAGCGGGGGAATAGGGACAGGGAAAGAGACCCAGTACTTC. Translated, it gives CSGGIGTGKETQYF.

This clonotype was seen a handful of times. CDR3 protein: CASMVGGRDQETQYF. The CDR3 bases are TGTGCCAGCATGGTGGGGGGCAGGGACCAAGAGACCCAGTACTTC. The rearrangement joins TRBV6-1 to TRBJ2-5; possibly TRBD1 or TRBD2 for D (6 bases each). Trimming removed 7 bases at V and 0 bases at J, with 15 bases between. Germline CDR1 is MNHNS and CDR2 is SASEGT. The CDR3 consists of 15 residues.

This chain joins TRBV12-3 or TRBV12-4 and TRBJ1-5; no reliable D call. V gave up 4 bases and J gave up 7 bases, with 8 bases separating them. This CDR3 region has 12 residues. The CDR3 here is CASSSGMQPQHF. CDR3 nucleotides: TGTGCCAGCAGTTCGGGTATGCAGCCCCAGCATTTT.

Ten or more counts support this clonotype. The CDR3 region is CASRPSEGGPGELFF. The CDR3 DNA reads as TGTGCCAGCAGACCGTCGGAAGGAGGACCCGGGGAGCTGTTTTTT. This chain uses TRBV6-1 with TRBJ2-2, with D possibly being TRBD2 (5 bases). Looked up from germline, CDR1 is MNHNS and CDR2 is SASEGT. The CDR3 spans 15 residues. The V end was cut by 6 bases, the J end by 6 bases, with 17 bases between.

The chain couples TRBV29-1 to TRBJ1-5; 10 bases map to TRBD1. CDR3 length: 14 residues. CDR1 and CDR2 from the germline V gene are SQVTM and ANQGSEA. The trim removed 6 bases at V and 0 bases at J, leaving 2 bases unmatched. Here the CDR3 DNA reads TGCAGCGTACGGGACAGGGGTAGCAATCAGCCCCAGCATTTT. Translating gives CSVRDRGSNQPQHF.

The table lists this clonotype with a few counts. The chain couples TRBV20-1 to TRBJ2-4; 13 nucleotides match TRBD2. CDR3 size: 15 residues. CDR1 and CDR2 from the germline V gene are DFQATT and SNEGSKA (reference sequence). CDR3 nucleotide sequence: TGCAGCGGGACTAGCGGGACTCGAGCCAAAAACATTCAGTACTTC. Protein: CSGTSGTRAKNIQYF.

In DNA, the CDR3 is TGTGCCAGCAGCTTAGGAACCGGGAGCTATGGCTACACCTTC. This sequence encodes CASSLGTGSYGYTF. This sequence joins TRBV7-8 and TRBJ1-2; D is unclear. Trimming took 1 base from V and 4 from J, leaving 10 bases between them. Germline V gene data show CDR1 as SGHVS and CDR2 as FQNEAQ. The CDR3 is made up of 14 amino acids.

The rearrangement uses TRBV7-2 and TRBJ2-5, with 7 bases fitting TRBD2. V lost 2 bases, J lost 5 bases, and 8 bases stayed unmatched. The length of the CDR3 is 15 residues. Germline V lookup: CDR1 SGHTA, CDR2 FQGNSA. The DNA of the CDR3 is TGTGCCAGCAGCTTACGAGCGGGGCTCGCGGAGACCCAGTACTTC. As protein: CASSLRAGLAETQYF.

This clonotype was seen a few times. This chain links TRBV13 with TRBJ2-5; D is possibly TRBD1 (5 bases). This CDR3 contains 13 residues. Looked up from germline, CDR1 is PRHDT and CDR2 is FYEKMQ (reference sequence). Trimming pared 1 base from V and 3 bases from J, leaving 6 bases between. The CDR3 DNA reads as TGTGCCAGCAGCTTAGAGGGGAAAGAGACCCAGTACTTC. It is translated as CASSLEGKETQYF.

This clonotype was detected only once. A read error is possible here, since a much larger clone lies one base away. The V call is TRBV5-1, the J call TRBJ2-7; 7 bases fit TRBD1. The J call may be incorrect, as the DNA end agrees better with TRBJ2-1. Germline CDR1 SGHRS, CDR2 YFSETQ. CDR3 length: 16 residues. This CDR3 reads CASSLELTGNIYEQFF. DNA of the CDR3: TGCGCCAGCAGCTTGGAACTGACAGGGAACATCTACGAGCAGTTCTTC.